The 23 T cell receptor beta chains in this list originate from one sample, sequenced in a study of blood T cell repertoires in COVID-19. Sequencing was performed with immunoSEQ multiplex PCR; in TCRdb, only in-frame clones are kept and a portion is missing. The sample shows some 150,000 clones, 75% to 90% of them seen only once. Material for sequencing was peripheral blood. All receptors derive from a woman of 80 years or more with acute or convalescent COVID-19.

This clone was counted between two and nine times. This CDR3 is CASSSRARDYGYTF. The CDR3 DNA reads TGTGCCAGTAGTAGCCGCGCGAGAGACTATGGCTACACCTTC. V gene TRBV19 combines with J gene TRBJ1-2; D gene unclear. Germline assignment: CDR1 LNHDA and CDR2 SQIVND (reference sequence). The CDR3 totals 14 residues. The V and J ends lost 4 bases and 3 bases respectively, with 12 bases between them.

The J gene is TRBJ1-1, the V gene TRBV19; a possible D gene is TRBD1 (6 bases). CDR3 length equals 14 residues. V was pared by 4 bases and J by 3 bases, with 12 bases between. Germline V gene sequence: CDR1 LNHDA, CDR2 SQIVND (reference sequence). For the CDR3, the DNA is TGTGCCAGTAGTAGAAACAGGGTCGACACTGAAGCTTTCTTT. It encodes CASSRNRVDTEAFF.

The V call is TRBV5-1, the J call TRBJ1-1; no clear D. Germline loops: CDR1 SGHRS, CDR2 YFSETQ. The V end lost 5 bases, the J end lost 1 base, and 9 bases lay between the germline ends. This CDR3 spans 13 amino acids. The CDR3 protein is CASSPTQNTEAFF. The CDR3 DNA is TGCGCCAGCAGTCCAACACAGAACACTGAAGCTTTCTTT.

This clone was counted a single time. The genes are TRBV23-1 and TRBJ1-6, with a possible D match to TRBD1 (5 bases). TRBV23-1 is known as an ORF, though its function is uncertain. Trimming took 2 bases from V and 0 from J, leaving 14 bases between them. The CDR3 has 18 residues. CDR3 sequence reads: CASSQVGQGSSYNSPLHF. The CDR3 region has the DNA TGCGCCAGCAGTCAAGTGGGTCAGGGCAGCTCCTATAATTCACCCCTCCACTTT.

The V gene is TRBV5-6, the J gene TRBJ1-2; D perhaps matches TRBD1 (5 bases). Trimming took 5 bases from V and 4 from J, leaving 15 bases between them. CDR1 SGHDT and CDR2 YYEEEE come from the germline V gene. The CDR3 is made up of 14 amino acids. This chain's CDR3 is CASSVLRQSYGYTF. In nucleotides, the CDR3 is TGTGCCAGCAGTGTGTTGCGACAGTCCTATGGCTACACCTTC.

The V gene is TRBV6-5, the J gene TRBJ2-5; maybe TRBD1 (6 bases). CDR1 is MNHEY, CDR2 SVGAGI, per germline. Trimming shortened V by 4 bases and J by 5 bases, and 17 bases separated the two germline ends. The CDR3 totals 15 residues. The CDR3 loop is CASSFAGQPWETQYF. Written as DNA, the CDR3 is TGTGCCAGCAGTTTCGCCGGACAGCCGTGGGAGACCCAGTACTTC.

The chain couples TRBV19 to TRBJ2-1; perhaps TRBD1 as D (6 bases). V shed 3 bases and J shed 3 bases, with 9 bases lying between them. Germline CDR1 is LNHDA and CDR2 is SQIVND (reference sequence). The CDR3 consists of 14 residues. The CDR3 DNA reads TGTGCCAGTAGTATGGGGGACATCTACAATGAGCAGTTCTTC. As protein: CASSMGDIYNEQFF.

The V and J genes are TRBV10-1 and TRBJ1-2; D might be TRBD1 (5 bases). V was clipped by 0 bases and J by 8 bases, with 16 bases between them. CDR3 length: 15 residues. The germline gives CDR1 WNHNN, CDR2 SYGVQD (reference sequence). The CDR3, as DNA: TGCGCCAGCAGTGAGTCGGCTGGCAGGGTGCCCGGCTACACCTTC. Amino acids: CASSESAGRVPGYTF.

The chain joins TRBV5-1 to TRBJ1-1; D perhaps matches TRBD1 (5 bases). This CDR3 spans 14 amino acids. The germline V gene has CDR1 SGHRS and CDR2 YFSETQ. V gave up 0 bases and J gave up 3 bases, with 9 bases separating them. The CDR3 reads CASSLGGADTEAFF. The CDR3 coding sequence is TGCGCCAGCAGCTTGGGTGGGGCGGACACTGAAGCTTTCTTT. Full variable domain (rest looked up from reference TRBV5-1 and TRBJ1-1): KAGVTQTPRYLIKTRGQQVTLSCSPISGHRSVSWYQQTPGQGLQFLFEYFSETQRNKGNFPGRFSGRQFSNSRSEMNVSTLELGDSALYLCASSLGGADTEAFFGQGTRLTVV.

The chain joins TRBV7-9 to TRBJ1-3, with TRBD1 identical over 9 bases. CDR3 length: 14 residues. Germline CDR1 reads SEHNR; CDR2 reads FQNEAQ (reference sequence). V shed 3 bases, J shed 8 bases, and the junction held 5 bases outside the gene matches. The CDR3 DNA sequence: TGTGCCAGCAGCTTTGGACAGGGGATCCACACCATATATTTT. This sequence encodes CASSFGQGIHTIYF.

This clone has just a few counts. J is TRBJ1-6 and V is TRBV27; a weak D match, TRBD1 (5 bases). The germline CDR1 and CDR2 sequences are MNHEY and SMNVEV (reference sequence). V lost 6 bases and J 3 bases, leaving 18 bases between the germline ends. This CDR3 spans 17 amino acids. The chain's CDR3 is CASRKLGTQGYNSPLHF. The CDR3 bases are TGTGCCAGCAGGAAACTTGGGACTCAAGGCTATAATTCACCCCTCCACTTT.

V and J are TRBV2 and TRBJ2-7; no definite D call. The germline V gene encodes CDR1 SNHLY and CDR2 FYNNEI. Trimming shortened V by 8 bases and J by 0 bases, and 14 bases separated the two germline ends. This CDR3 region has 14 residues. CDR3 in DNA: TGTGCCAGCTTATTACAGCCCTACTCCTACGAGCAGTACTTC. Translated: CASLLQPYSYEQYF.

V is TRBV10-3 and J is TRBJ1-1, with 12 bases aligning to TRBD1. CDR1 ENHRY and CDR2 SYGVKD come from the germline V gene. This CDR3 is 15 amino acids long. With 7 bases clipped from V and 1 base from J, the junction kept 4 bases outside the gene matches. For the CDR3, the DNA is TGTGCCATCAAGGGACAGGGGGCGTGGAACACTGAAGCTTTCTTT. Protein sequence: CAIKGQGAWNTEAFF.

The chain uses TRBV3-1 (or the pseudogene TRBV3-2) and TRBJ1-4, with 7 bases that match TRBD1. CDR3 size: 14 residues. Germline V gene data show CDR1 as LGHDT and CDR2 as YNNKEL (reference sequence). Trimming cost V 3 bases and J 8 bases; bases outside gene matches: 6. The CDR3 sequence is CASSQDPGGEKLFF. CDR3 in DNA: TGTGCCAGCAGCCAGGACCCAGGGGGGGAAAAACTGTTTTTT.

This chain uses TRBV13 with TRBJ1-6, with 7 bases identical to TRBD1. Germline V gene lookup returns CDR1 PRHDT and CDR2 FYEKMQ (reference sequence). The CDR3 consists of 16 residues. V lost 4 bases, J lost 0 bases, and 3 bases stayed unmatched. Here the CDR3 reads CASSSQGSSYNSPLHF. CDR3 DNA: TGTGCCAGCAGCTCACAGGGGAGCTCCTATAATTCACCCCTCCACTTT.

The CDR3 protein is CATSRDLDTSYEQYF. The CDR3 nucleotides are TGTGCCACCAGCAGAGATCTGGACACATCCTACGAGCAGTACTTC. The chain carries TRBV15 and TRBJ2-7; tentatively, D is TRBD1 (5 bases). This CDR3 spans 15 amino acids. CDR1 is LNHNV, CDR2 YYDKDF, per germline (reference sequence). V dropped 0 bases and J dropped 1 base, with 10 bases sitting between them.

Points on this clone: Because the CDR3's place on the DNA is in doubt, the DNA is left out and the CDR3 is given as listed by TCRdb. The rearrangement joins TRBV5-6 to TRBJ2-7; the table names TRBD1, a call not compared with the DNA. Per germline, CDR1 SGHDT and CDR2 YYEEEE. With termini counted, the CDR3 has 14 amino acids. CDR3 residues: CASSFGPGTYEQYF.

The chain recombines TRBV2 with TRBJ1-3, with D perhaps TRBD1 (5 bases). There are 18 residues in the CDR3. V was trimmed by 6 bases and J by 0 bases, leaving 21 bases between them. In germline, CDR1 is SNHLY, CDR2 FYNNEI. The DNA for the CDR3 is TGTGCCAGCAGCGAAAGGGTGGGCAGGGTGTACTCTGGAAACACCATATATTTT. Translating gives CASSERVGRVYSGNTIYF.

CDR3: CASRLVLSGHNEKLFF. The CDR3 region has the DNA TGTGCAAGTCGCTTAGTTCTTTCAGGACATAATGAAAAACTGTTTTTT. V gene TRBV12-2 combines with J gene TRBJ1-4; no check of the table's D call, TRBD1, against the DNA was made. TRBV12-2 is a recognized pseudogene. This CDR3 has 16 amino acids.

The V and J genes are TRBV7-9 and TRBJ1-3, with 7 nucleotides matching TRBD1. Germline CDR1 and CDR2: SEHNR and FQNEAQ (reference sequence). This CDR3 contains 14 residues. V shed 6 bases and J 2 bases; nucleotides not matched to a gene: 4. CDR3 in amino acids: CASRTGDPGNTIYF. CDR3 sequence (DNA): TGTGCCAGCAGAACAGGGGATCCTGGAAACACCATATATTTT.

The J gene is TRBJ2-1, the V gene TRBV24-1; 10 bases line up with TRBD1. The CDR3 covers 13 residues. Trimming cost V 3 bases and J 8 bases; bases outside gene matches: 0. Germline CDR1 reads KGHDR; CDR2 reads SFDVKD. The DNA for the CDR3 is TGTGCCACCAGTGATGGGACAGGGGATGAGCAGTTCTTC. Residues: CATSDGTGDEQFF.

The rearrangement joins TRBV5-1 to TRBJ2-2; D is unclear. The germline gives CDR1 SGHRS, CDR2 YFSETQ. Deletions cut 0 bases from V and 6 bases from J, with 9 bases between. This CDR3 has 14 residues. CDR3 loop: CASSLEQLAGELFF. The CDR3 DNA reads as TGCGCCAGCAGCTTGGAACAGTTAGCCGGGGAGCTGTTTTTT.

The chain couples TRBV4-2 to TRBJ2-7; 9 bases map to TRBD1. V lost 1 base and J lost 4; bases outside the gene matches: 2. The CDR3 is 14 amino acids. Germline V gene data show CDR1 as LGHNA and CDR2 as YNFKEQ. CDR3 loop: CASSQGDREYEQYF. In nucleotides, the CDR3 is TGTGCCAGCAGCCAAGGGGACAGGGAGTACGAGCAGTACTTC.